The 14 T cell receptor beta chains in this list originate from one sample, sequenced in a study of blood T cell repertoires in COVID-19. TCRdb keeps only in-frame clones here, not all; method: immunoSEQ multiplex PCR. The data hold tens of thousands of clones, with about nine tenths observed a single time. Sequencing was done on a sample of peripheral blood. Receptor source: a man aged 50-60 years with active or convalescent COVID-19.

This clone was seen only once. The CDR3 loop is CAWNTRGTYNEQFF. In DNA, the CDR3 is TGTGCCTGGAATACAAGAGGTACATACAATGAGCAGTTCTTC. The V call is TRBV30, the J call TRBJ2-1; unclear D gene. The CDR3 runs 14 residues. Germline assignment: CDR1 GTSNPN and CDR2 SVGIG (reference sequence). V was clipped by 4 bases and J by 4 bases, with 14 bases between them. Based on the CDR3 plus reference TRBV30 and TRBJ2-1, the full variable domain is SQTIHQWPATLVQPVGSPLSLECTVEGTSNPNLYWYRQAAGRGLQLLFYSVGIGQISSEVPQNLSASRPQDRQFILSSKKLLLSDSGFYLCAWNTRGTYNEQFFGPGTRLTVL.

The gene calls are TRBV3-1 (or the pseudogene TRBV3-2) and TRBJ1-5; D remains ambiguous. Germline V gene data show CDR1 as LGHDT and CDR2 as YNNKEL (reference sequence). Trimming shortened V by 0 bases and J by 7 bases, and 10 bases separated the two germline ends. The CDR3 extends over 14 amino acids. Here the CDR3 DNA reads TGTGCCAGCAGCCAAGATTTCGGGGTACAGCCCCAGCATTTT. Translation gives CASSQDFGVQPQHF.

The rearrangement joins TRBV7-9 to TRBJ2-6; 12 nucleotides line up with TRBD1. Trimming removed 5 bases from V and 1 base from J; junction bases left unmatched: 6. The CDR3 totals 18 residues. Germline loops: CDR1 SEHNR, CDR2 FQNEAQ (reference sequence). CDR3 protein: CASSPRDRGRSGANVLTF. CDR3 DNA sequence: TGTGCCAGCAGCCCGCGGGACAGGGGGCGGTCTGGGGCCAACGTCCTGACTTTC.

The rearrangement uses TRBV10-3 and TRBJ1-6; D is unclear. This CDR3 has 13 residues. Germline loops: CDR1 ENHRY, CDR2 SYGVKD. Deletions cut 4 bases from V and 7 bases from J, with 8 bases between. CDR3 residues: CAISGTGNSPLHF. The CDR3 DNA sequence: TGTGCCATCAGTGGGACTGGAAATTCACCCCTCCACTTT.

J is TRBJ1-2 and V is TRBV14; tentatively, D is TRBD1 (6 bases). The CDR3 spans 12 residues. The ends were cut back, 4 bases at V and 8 bases at J, with 11 bases in the middle. Germline CDR1 is SGHDN and CDR2 is FVKESK. The CDR3 loop reads CASSPGTRGYTF. The DNA for the CDR3 is TGTGCCAGCAGCCCCGGGACACGAGGCTACACCTTC.

The chain combines TRBV29-1 with TRBJ2-4; D not certain. The CDR3 has 12 residues. Trimming took 4 bases from V and 4 from J, leaving 8 bases between them. CDR1 is SQVTM and CDR2 is ANQGSEA in the germline V gene. The CDR3 DNA sequence: TGCAGCGTTGGGAGTCCGAAAAACATTCAGTACTTC. Its translation: CSVGSPKNIQYF.

The count of this clone is one. The CDR3 region has the DNA TGTGCCAGCAGCCCGAGGGCGTCGAGCGGGGCCTCCTACGAGCAGTACTTC. It yields the protein CASSPRASSGASYEQYF. This chain uses TRBV7-6 with TRBJ2-7; 7 positions agree with TRBD2. Germline CDR1 is SGHVS and CDR2 is FNYEAQ. The CDR3 contains 17 residues. V was pared by 5 bases and J by 0 bases, with 13 bases of the junction left unmatched.

This clone appeared a single time. The gene calls are TRBV5-1 and TRBJ2-7, with 8 bases fitting TRBD1. With 0 bases clipped from V and 9 bases from J, the junction kept 8 bases outside the gene matches. The germline V gene has CDR1 SGHRS and CDR2 YFSETQ. The CDR3 is made up of 14 amino acids. The DNA for the CDR3 is TGCGCCAGCAGCTTGGGACAGGGACAGGTGGGGCAGTACTTC. This translates into CASSLGQGQVGQYF.

The genes are TRBV29-1 and TRBJ2-5; 8 nucleotides match TRBD1. The V gene end was trimmed by 6 bases and the J gene end by 4 bases; junction bases not matched to a gene: 4. The length of the CDR3 is 12 residues. CDR1 is SQVTM and CDR2 is ANQGSEA in the germline V gene. CDR3 coding DNA: TGCAGCGTGGGACAGGCGCTAGAGACCCAGTACTTC. Residues: CSVGQALETQYF.

This sequence joins TRBV12-3 or TRBV12-4 and TRBJ2-1, with TRBD2 matching over 7 bases. With V trimmed by 7 bases and J by 9 bases, 3 bases remained unmatched. The CDR3 contains 11 residues. The CDR3 nucleotides read TGTGCCAGCACCCAGCGGGGTGAGCAGTTCTTC. As protein: CASTQRGEQFF.

The CDR3 region is CASSVPSTGPLNYGYTF. CDR3 coding DNA: TGTGCCAGCAGTGTCCCGAGTACAGGGCCCCTTAACTATGGCTACACCTTC. The chain employs TRBV2 and TRBJ1-2; D is perhaps TRBD1 (6 bases). Germline V lookup: CDR1 SNHLY, CDR2 FYNNEI. CDR3 length: 17 residues. V was pared by 4 bases and J by 1 base, with 19 bases between. Supplemented by reference TRBV2 and TRBJ1-2, the full variable domain reads EPEVTQTPSHQVTQMGQEVILRCVPISNHLYFYWYRQILGQKVEFLVSFYNNEISEKSEIFDDQFSVERPDGSNFTLKIRSTKLEDSAMYFCASSVPSTGPLNYGYTFGSGTRLTVV.

This rearrangement joins TRBV11-2 to TRBJ2-3; D is undetermined. The CDR3 is made up of 15 amino acids. Trimming stripped 4 bases from V and 2 bases from J, with 13 bases between. The germline CDR1 and CDR2 sequences are SGHAT and FQNNGV. As DNA, the CDR3 is TGTGCCAGCAGCTCTGCACCTGACTCCACAGATACGCAGTATTTT. It encodes CASSSAPDSTDTQYF. Variable domain in full (rest from reference TRBV11-2 and TRBJ2-3): EAGVAQSPRYKIIEKRQSVAFWCNPISGHATLYWYQQILGQGPKLLIQFQNNGVVDDSQLPKDRFSAERLKGVDSTLKIQPAKLEDSAVYLCASSSAPDSTDTQYFGPGTRLTVL.

The chain employs TRBV7-2 and TRBJ2-7, with D tentatively TRBD2 (6 bases). This CDR3 spans 14 amino acids. Germline CDR1 and CDR2: SGHTA and FQGNSA. V lost 3 bases, J lost 0 bases, and 9 bases lay in between. CDR3 in amino acids: CASSLGGNSYEQYF. For the CDR3, the DNA is TGTGCCAGCAGCTTGGGCGGGAACTCCTACGAGCAGTACTTC.

The gene calls are TRBV6-5 and TRBJ2-3; 7 bases line up with TRBD1. The CDR3 covers 14 residues. After removal of 6 bases from V and 2 bases from J, the junction contained 5 bases not matched to a gene. The V gene's germline CDR1 is MNHEY and CDR2 SVGAGI. This CDR3 reads CASSRDRDTDTQYF. In DNA form, the CDR3 reads TGTGCCAGCAGCCGGGACAGAGACACAGATACGCAGTATTTT.